This T cell receptor beta chain appears in the sequencing data of a study of blood T cell repertoires in COVID-19. Overall study context: Italy, Spain and the United States were the sources of the convalescent and acute COVID-19 samples. PBMCs, B-cell-depleted T cells, or T cells were the source of the cDNA or gDNA that made up the material.

In the authors' workflow: Counts of nucleated cells, estimated from reference gene primer amplification, were obtained. Profiling relied on immunoSEQ multiplex PCR, and the TCRdb table lists in-frame clones only, not all of them. V, J and clone size derive from that table, while D and trimming were established from the DNA sequence. The sample has tens of thousands of clones; roughly 82% are singletons. The V and J ends lost 0 bases and 4 bases, in that order; junction bases with no gene match: 3. The CDR3 is made up of 16 amino acids. In germline, CDR1 is SNHLY, CDR2 FYNNEI. The sequencing input was peripheral blood. The chain carries TRBV2 and TRBJ1-5; 10 bases map to TRBD1. The sequence derives from a human donor in a cohort sampled during active COVID-19. The CDR3 reads CASSEALGQGNQPQHF. CDR3 DNA: TGTGCCAGCAGTGAAGCGTTGGGACAGGGGAATCAGCCCCAGCATTTT. Variable domain in full (rest from reference TRBV2 and TRBJ1-5): EPEVTQTPSHQVTQMGQEVILRCVPISNHLYFYWYRQILGQKVEFLVSFYNNEISEKSEIFDDQFSVERPDGSNFTLKIRSTKLEDSAMYFCASSEALGQGNQPQHFGDGTRLSIL.